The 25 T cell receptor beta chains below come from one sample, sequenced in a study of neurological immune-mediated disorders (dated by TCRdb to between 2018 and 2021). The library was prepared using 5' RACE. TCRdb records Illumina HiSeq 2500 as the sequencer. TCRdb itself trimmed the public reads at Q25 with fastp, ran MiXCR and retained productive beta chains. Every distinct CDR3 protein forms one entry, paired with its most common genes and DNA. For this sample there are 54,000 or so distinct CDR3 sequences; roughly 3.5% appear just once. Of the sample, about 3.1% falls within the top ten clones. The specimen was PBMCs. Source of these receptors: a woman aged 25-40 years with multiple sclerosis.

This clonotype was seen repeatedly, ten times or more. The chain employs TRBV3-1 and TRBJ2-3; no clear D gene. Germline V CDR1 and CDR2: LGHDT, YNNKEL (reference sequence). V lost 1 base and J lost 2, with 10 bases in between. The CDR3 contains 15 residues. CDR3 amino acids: CASSQGGLLTDTQYF. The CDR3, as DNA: TGTGCCAGCAGCCAAGGGGGTCTCCTCACAGATACGCAGTATTTT.

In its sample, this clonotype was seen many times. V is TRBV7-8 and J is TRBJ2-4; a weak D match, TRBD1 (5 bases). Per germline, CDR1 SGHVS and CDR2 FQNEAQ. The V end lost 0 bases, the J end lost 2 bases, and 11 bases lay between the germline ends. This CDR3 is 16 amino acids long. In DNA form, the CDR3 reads TGTGCCAGCAGCTTAGCAGGGGCGCGGTCCAAAAACATTCAGTACTTC. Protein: CASSLAGARSKNIQYF.

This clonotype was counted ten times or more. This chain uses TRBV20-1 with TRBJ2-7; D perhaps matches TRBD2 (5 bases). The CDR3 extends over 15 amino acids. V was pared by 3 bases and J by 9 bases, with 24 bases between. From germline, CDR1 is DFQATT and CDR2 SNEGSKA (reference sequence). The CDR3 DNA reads TGCAGTGCTAGGGTTCCGGGAAGGGAAGCTATCGGGCAGTACTTC. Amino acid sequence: CSARVPGREAIGQYF.

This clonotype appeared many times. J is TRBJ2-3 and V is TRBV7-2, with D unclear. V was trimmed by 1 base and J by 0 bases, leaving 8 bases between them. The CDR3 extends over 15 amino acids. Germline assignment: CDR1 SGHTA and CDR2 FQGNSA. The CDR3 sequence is CASSLVTGSTDTQYF. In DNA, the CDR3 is TGTGCCAGCAGCTTAGTAACCGGTAGCACAGATACGCAGTATTTT. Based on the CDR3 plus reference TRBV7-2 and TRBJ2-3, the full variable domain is GAGVSQSPSNKVTEKGKDVELRCDPISGHTALYWYRQSLGQGLEFLIYFQGNSAPDKSGLPSDRFSAERTGGSVSTLTIQRTQQEDSAVYLCASSLVTGSTDTQYFGPGTRLTVL.

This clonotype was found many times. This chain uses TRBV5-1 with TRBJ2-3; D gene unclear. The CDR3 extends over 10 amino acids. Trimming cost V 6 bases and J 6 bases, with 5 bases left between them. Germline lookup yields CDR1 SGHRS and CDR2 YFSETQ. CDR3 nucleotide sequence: TGCGCCAGCAAAGGGGATACGCAGTATTTT. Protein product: CASKGDTQYF.

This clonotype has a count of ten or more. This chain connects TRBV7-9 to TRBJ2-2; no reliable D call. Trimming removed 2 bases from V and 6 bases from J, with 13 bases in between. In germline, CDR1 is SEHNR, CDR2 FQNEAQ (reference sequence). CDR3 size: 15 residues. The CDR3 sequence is CASSLNRIVPGELFF. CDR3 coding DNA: TGTGCCAGCAGCTTAAACAGAATTGTACCCGGGGAGCTGTTTTTT.

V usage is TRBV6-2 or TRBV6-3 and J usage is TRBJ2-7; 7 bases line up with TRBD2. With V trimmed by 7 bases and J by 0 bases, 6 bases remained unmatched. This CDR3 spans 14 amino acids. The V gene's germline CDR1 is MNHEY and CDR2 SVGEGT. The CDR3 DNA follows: TGTGCCAGCATCGCGGGAGATCACTCCTACGAGCAGTACTTC. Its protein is CASIAGDHSYEQYF.

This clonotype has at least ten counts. The CDR3 is CASSGDRYTEAFF. The CDR3 nucleotides are TGTGCCAGCAGTGGTGACAGGTACACTGAAGCTTTCTTT. The chain employs TRBV6-1 and TRBJ1-1, with a possible D match to TRBD1 (6 bases). Germline lookup yields CDR1 MNHNS and CDR2 SASEGT. The CDR3 runs 13 residues. V lost 4 bases and J lost 3, with 9 bases in between.

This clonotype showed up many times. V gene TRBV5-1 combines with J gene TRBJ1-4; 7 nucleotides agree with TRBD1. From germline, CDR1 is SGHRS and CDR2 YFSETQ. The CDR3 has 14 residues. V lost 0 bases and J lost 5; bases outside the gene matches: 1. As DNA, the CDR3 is TGCGCCAGCAGCTTGGGACAGGGAAATGAAAAACTGTTTTTT. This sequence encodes CASSLGQGNEKLFF.

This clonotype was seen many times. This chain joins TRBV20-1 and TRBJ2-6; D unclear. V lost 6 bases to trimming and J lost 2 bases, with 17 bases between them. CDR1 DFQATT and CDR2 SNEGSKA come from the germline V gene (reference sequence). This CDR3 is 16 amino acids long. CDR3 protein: CSALDRQRAGANVLTF. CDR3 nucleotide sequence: TGCAGTGCCCTCGATCGACAAAGAGCTGGGGCCAACGTCCTGACTTTC.

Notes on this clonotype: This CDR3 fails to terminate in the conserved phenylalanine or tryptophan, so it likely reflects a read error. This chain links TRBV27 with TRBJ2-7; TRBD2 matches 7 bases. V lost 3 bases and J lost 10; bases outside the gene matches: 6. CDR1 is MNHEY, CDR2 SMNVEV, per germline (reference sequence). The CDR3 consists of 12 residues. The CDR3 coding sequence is TGTGCCAGCAGTTTGGGGGGGACTAAACAGTACTGC. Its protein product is CASSLGGTKQYC.

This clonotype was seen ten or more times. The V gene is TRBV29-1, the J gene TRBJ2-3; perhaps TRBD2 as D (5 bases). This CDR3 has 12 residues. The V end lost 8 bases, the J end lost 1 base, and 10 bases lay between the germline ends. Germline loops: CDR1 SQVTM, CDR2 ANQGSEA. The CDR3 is CSKLEGTDTQYF. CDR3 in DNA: TGCAGCAAACTAGAGGGCACAGATACGCAGTATTTT.

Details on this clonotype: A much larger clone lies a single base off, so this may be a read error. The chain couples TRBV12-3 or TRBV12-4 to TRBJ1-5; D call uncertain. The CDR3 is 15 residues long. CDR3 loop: CASRLGRGVNQPQHF. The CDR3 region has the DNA TGTGCCAGCCGTTTGGGCCGAGGCGTAAATCAGCCCCAGCATTTT.

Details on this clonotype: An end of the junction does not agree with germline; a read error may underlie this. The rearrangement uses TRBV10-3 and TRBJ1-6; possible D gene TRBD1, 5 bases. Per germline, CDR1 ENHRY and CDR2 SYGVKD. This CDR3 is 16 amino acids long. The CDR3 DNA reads TGTGCCATCAGTGAGTCGGGGAGACAGAAATATTCACCCCTCAACTTT. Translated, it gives CAISESGRQKYSPLNF.

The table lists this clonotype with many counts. CDR3 protein: CASSLGGSSSYEQYF. DNA for the CDR3: TGCGCCAGCAGCCTGGGTGGGAGCAGCTCCTACGAGCAGTACTTC. The rearrangement joins TRBV5-1 to TRBJ2-7; TRBD2 is a possible D gene (5 bases). Germline V lookup: CDR1 SGHRS, CDR2 YFSETQ. This CDR3 has 15 amino acids. Trimming left V 4 bases short and J 0 bases short, with 14 bases between. The full variable domain, its missing parts supplied by reference TRBV5-1 and TRBJ2-7, is KAGVTQTPRYLIKTRGQQVTLSCSPISGHRSVSWYQQTPGQGLQFLFEYFSETQRNKGNFPGRFSGRQFSNSRSEMNVSTLELGDSALYLCASSLGGSSSYEQYFGPGTRLTVT.

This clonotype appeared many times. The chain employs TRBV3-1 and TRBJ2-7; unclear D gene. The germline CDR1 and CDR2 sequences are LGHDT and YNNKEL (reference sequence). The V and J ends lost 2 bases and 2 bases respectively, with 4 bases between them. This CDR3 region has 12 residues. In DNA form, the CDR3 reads TGTGCCAGCAGCCAAAGAGCCTACGAGCAGTACTTC. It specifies CASSQRAYEQYF.

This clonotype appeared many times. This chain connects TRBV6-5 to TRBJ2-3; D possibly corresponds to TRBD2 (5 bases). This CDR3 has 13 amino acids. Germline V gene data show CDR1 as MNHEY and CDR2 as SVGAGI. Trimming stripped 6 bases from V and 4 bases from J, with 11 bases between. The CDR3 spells CASRRPGSDTQYF. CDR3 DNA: TGTGCCAGCAGACGACCGGGATCAGATACGCAGTATTTT.

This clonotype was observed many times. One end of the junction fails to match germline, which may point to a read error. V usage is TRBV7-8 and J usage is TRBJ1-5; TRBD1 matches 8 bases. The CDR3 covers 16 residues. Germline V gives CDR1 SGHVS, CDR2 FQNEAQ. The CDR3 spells CASSFETGEGNQPQNF. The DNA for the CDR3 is TGTGCCAGCAGCTTTGAGACAGGGGAGGGCAATCAGCCCCAGAATTTT. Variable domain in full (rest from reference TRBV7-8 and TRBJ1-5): GAGVSQSPRYKVAKRGQDVALRCDPISGHVSLFWYQQALGQGPEFLTYFQNEAQLDKSGLPSDRFFAERPEGSVSTLKIQRTQQEDSAVYLCASSFETGEGNQPQNFGDGTRLSIL.

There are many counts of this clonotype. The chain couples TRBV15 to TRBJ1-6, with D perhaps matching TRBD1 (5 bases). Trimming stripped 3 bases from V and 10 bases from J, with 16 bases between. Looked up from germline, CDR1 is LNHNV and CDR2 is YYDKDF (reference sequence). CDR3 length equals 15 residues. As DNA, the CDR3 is TGTGCCACCAGCAGGTCCTGGGGGGAACGGTCACCCCTCCACTTT. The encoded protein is CATSRSWGERSPLHF.

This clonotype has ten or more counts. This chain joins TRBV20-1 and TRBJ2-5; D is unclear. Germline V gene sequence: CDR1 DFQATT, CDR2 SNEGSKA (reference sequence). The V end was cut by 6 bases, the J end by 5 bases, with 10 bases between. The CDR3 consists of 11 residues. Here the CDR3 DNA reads TGCAGTGCCGGACGGGTCGAGACCCAGTACTTC. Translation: CSAGRVETQYF.

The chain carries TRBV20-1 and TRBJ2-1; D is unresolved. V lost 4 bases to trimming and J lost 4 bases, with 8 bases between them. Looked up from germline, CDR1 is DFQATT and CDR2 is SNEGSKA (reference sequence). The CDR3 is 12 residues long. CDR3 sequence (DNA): TGCAGTGCTAATAGAACGTACAATGAGCAGTTCTTC. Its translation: CSANRTYNEQFF.

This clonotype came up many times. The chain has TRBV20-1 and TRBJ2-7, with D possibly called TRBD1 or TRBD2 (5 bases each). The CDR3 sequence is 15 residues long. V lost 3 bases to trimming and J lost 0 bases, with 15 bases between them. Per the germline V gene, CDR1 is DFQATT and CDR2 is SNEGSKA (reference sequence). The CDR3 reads CSARAPGLGSYEQYF. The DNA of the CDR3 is TGCAGTGCTAGGGCCCCGGGGCTAGGCTCCTACGAGCAGTACTTC.

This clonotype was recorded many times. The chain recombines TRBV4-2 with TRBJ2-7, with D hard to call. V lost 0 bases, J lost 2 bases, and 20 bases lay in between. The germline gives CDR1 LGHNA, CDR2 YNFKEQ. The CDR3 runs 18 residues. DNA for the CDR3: TGTGCCAGCAGCCAAGATTCGAACGGCGGAACGAAGACCTACGAGCAGTACTTC. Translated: CASSQDSNGGTKTYEQYF.

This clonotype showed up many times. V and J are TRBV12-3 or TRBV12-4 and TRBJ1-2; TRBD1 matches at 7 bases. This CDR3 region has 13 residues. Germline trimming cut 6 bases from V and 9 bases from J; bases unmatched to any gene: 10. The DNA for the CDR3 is TGTGCCAGCAGCCTACAGGGGCCGAGGAGCTACACCTTC. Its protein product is CASSLQGPRSYTF.

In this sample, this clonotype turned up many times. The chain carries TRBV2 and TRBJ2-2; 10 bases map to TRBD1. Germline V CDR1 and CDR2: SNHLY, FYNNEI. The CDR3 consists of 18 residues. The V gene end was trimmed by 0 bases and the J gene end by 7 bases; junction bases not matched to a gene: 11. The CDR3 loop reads CASSEALWDRGDIGELFF. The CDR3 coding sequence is TGTGCCAGCAGTGAAGCGCTTTGGGACAGGGGTGATATCGGGGAGCTGTTTTTT.